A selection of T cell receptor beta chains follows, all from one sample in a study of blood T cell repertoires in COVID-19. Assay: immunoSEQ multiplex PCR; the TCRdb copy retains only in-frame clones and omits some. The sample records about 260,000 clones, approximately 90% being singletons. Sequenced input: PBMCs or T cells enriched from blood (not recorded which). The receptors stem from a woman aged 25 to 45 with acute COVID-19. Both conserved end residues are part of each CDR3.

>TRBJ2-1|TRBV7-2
CASSLRNPGLAGGNEQFF
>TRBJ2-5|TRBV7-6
CASSLIPGQQETQYF
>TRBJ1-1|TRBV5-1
CASTRPGNTEAFF
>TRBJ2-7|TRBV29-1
CSVDQGSYEQYF
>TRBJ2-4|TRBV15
CATSRERWVRGHIIQYF
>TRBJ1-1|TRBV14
CASRNRGPNTEAFF
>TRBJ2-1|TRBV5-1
CASSLAQAGAVEQFF
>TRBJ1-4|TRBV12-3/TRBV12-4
CASSSGDNGAFF
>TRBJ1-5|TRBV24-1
CATSDAGGTDQPQHF
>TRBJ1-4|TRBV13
CASSLQGAAEKLFF
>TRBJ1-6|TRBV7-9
CASSLGTGLGDSPLHF
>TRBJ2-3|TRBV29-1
CSVEREGTLAGAPSTDTQYF
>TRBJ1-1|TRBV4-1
CASSQGQGYTEAFF
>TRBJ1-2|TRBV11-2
CASSLDLSGGGYGYTF
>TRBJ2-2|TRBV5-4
CASSVPGEMRPGELFF
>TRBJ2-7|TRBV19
CASSPQGNSYEQYF
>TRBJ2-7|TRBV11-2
CASSLESGAYEQYF
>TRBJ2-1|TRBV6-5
CASSIDRNEQFF
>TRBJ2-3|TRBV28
CASGEGPTDTQYF
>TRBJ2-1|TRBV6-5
CASSYGLAGSYNEQFF
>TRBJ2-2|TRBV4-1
CASSQGWGPGELFF
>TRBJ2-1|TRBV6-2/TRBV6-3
CASSYGAGPYNEQFF
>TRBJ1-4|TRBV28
CASSFNLAEGQGSRTTNEKLFF
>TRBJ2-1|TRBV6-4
CASSDVSGMGNEQFF
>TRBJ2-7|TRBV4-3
CASSQVEGGYEQYF
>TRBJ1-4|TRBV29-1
CSVGEGPEEKLFF
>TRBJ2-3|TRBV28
CASSSSGADTQYF
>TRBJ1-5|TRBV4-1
CASSQDPQGAMFTSQPQHF
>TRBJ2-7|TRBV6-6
CASSYATDYYEQYF
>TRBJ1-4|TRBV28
CASRGTVNEKLFF
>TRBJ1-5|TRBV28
CASSSQASPQHF
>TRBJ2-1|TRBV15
CATSRDLPGTTSLGQFF
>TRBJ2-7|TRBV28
CARQGCYEQYF
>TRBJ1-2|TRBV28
CATWTGGSHGYTF
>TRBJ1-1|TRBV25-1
CASSDLRDRVGNTEAFF
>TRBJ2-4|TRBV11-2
CASSLKGTGVTKNIQYF
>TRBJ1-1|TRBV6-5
CASALSGEAFF
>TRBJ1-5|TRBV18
CASSPPGGNQPQHF
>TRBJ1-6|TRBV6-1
CASSEAPGNSPLHF
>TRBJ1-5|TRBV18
CASSLDRGAGQPQHF
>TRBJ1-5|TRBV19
CASIGLESNQPQHF
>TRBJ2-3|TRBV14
CASSSNSASVSTDTQYF
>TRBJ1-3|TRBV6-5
CASSLDRGNTIYF